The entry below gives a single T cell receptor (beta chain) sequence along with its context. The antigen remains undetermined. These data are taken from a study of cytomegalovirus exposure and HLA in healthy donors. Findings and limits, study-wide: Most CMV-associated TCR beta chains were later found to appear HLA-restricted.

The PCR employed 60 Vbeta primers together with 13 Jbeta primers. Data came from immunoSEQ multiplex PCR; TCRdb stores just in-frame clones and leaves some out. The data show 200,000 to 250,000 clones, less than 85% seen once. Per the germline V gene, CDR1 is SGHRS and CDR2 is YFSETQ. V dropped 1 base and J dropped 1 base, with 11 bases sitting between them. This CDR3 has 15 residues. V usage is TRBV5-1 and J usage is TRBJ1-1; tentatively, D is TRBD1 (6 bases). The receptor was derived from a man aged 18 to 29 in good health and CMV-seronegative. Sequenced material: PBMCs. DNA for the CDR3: TGCGCCAGCAGCTTGATAGGACAGCGGAACACTGAAGCTTTCTTT. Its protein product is CASSLIGQRNTEAFF.